Below are 31 T cell receptor beta chains sequenced from a single sample in a study of CD8 T cells in ankylosing spondylitis. No antigens are known for them. The study, taken as a whole, reports: Made up of fewer than 10 highly homologous variants, a TCR beta motif appeared characteristic of ankylosing spondylitis blood.

One entry per CDR3 protein results from TCRdb running MiXCR on the 5' RACE reads. The table has more than 250,000 distinct CDR3 sequences, roughly 8% seen once. Sequencing used blood, either unsorted or a sorted T cell fraction (not recorded which). The receptor set was obtained from a male donor with ankylosing spondylitis.

This clonotype has only a few counts. The chain combines TRBV7-6 with TRBJ2-1, with TRBD2 matching over 13 bases. The CDR3 is 15 amino acids. Germline V gives CDR1 SGHVS, CDR2 FNYEAQ. V trimming: 5 bases; J trimming: 6 bases; junction bases outside the gene matches: 4. The DNA for the CDR3 is TGTGCCAGCAGCATTGGACTAGCGGGAGTCAATGAGCAGTTCTTC. This translates into CASSIGLAGVNEQFF.

This clonotype was recorded many times. This chain links TRBV5-1 with TRBJ2-7; 10 bases are a match to TRBD1. CDR1 SGHRS and CDR2 YFSETQ come from the germline V gene. This CDR3 has 18 amino acids. J lost 2 bases, V lost 4 bases, and 15 bases had no gene match. CDR3 loop: CASSEGQGISLVAYEQYF. The DNA for the CDR3 is TGCGCCAGCAGCGAGGGACAGGGGATCTCTTTGGTGGCCTACGAGCAGTACTTC.

This clonotype was seen ten or more times. The chain uses TRBV5-1 and TRBJ2-3; D is unclear. The CDR3 sequence is 11 residues long. Germline V gives CDR1 SGHRS, CDR2 YFSETQ. V shed 3 bases and J shed 7 bases, with 6 bases lying between them. The CDR3 is CASSSEYTQYF. In nucleotides, the CDR3 is TGCGCCAGCAGCTCGGAGTATACGCAGTATTTT.

This clonotype was picked up a small number of times. This sequence joins TRBV10-3 and TRBJ2-2; D might be TRBD2 (5 bases). The CDR3 extends over 15 amino acids. Trimming removed 2 bases at V and 2 bases at J, with 9 bases between. Germline V lookup: CDR1 ENHRY, CDR2 SYGVKD. The CDR3 loop is CAISEGSGNTGELFF. CDR3 nucleotide sequence: TGTGCCATCAGTGAGGGAAGCGGAAACACCGGGGAGCTGTTTTTT.

This clonotype showed up just a few times. This sequence joins TRBV29-1 and TRBJ2-1, with 8 bases identical to TRBD1. Germline CDR1 is SQVTM and CDR2 is ANQGSEA. The CDR3 has 16 residues. V trimming: 7 bases; J trimming: 6 bases; junction bases outside the gene matches: 17. This CDR3 reads CSAIGLVTGVRNEQFF. The CDR3 DNA is TGCAGCGCGATCGGCCTTGTGACAGGGGTTCGCAATGAGCAGTTCTTC.

Ten or more counts support this clonotype. J is TRBJ1-1 and V is TRBV5-1; D gene unclear. This CDR3 is 14 amino acids long. From germline, CDR1 is SGHRS and CDR2 YFSETQ. Trimming cost V 4 bases and J 3 bases, with 13 bases left between them. The chain's CDR3 is CASSLRRADTEAFF. In DNA, the CDR3 is TGCGCCAGCAGCCTTCGCCGGGCGGACACTGAAGCTTTCTTT.

This rearrangement joins TRBV7-2 to TRBJ1-4, with D unclear. V was clipped by 1 base and J by 3 bases, with 6 bases between them. This CDR3 comprises 14 residues. Germline assignment: CDR1 SGHTA and CDR2 FQGNSA. The CDR3 sequence: CASSLDSANEKLFF. As DNA, the CDR3 is TGTGCCAGCAGCTTAGACTCGGCTAATGAAAAACTGTTTTTT.

The V gene is TRBV27, the J gene TRBJ2-7, with D maybe TRBD2 (6 bases). Per the germline V gene, CDR1 is MNHEY and CDR2 is SMNVEV (reference sequence). V gave up 8 bases and J gave up 1 base, with 12 bases separating them. The CDR3 runs to 13 residues. The CDR3 loop reads CASCGVRSYEQYF. The CDR3 DNA reads TGTGCCAGCTGCGGGGTTCGATCCTACGAGCAGTACTTC.

This clonotype was detected a few times. The chain uses TRBV7-2 and TRBJ2-1; D not certain. CDR3 length: 17 amino acids. V was pared by 5 bases and J by 0 bases, with 17 bases between. Looked up from germline, CDR1 is SGHTA and CDR2 is FQGNSA. The CDR3 nucleotides are TGTGCCAGCAGCCCACATGATGGGGTAAGCTCCTACAATGAGCAGTTCTTC. Encoded protein: CASSPHDGVSSYNEQFF.

This clonotype has more than one count but fewer than ten. The chain employs TRBV10-3 and TRBJ2-7; 7 nucleotides align to TRBD1. This CDR3 is 13 amino acids long. CDR1 and CDR2 from the germline V gene are ENHRY and SYGVKD. Germline trimming cut 6 bases from V and 3 bases from J; bases unmatched to any gene: 5. CDR3 residues: CAIRQGWGYEQYF. Written as DNA, the CDR3 is TGTGCCATCAGACAGGGGTGGGGCTACGAGCAGTACTTC.

The table lists this clonotype with many counts. The V gene is TRBV29-1, the J gene TRBJ1-3; D gene unclear. The CDR3 is 13 residues long. Trimming stripped 4 bases from V and 1 base from J, with 8 bases between. Germline V gene lookup returns CDR1 SQVTM and CDR2 ANQGSEA. CDR3 in DNA: TGCAGCGTTGGGGCAGCTTCTGGAAACACCATATATTTT. Translated: CSVGAASGNTIYF.

This clonotype turned up a few times. The junction departs from the called germline gene at one end, perhaps through a read error. The rearrangement joins TRBV15 to TRBJ1-3; no reliable D call. The CDR3 length is 15 residues. Per germline, CDR1 LNHNV and CDR2 YYDKDF (reference sequence). The CDR3 coding sequence is TGTGCCACCAGCAGAGGCGGGAGTTCTGGAAACACCACATATTTT. Translation: CATSRGGSSGNTTYF.

CDR3 region: CASSFRLAGDHEQFF. For the CDR3, the DNA is TGTGCCAGCAGCTTTCGGCTAGCGGGAGATCATGAGCAGTTCTTC. The chain combines TRBV7-9 with TRBJ2-1; 10 bases align to TRBD2. Trimming cost V 3 bases and J 8 bases; bases outside gene matches: 7. CDR1 and CDR2 from the germline V gene are SEHNR and FQNEAQ (reference sequence). The CDR3 has 15 amino acids.

Many counts were recorded for this clonotype. CDR3 DNA sequence: TGCAGCGTCGACAGGGGTGGCACCGGGGAGCTGTTTTTT. Protein product: CSVDRGGTGELFF. The genes are TRBV29-1 and TRBJ2-2; the match to TRBD1 covers 8 bases. The junction had 4 bases not matched to a gene; V was cut back by 6 bases and J by 4 bases. The CDR3 totals 13 residues. The germline CDR1 and CDR2 sequences are SQVTM and ANQGSEA.

This clonotype was detected a few times. The V and J genes are TRBV27 and TRBJ2-1; D possibly corresponds to TRBD2 (5 bases). In germline, CDR1 is MNHEY, CDR2 SMNVEV (reference sequence). The germline V and J ends were trimmed by 2 bases and 3 bases, with 14 bases remaining between them. The CDR3 sequence is 16 residues long. CDR3 in amino acids: CASSLSLSGLYNEQFF. DNA of the CDR3: TGTGCCAGCAGTTTAAGTCTCAGCGGACTCTACAATGAGCAGTTCTTC.

This clonotype was counted ten times or more. The V and J genes are TRBV24-1 and TRBJ2-1, with TRBD2 identical over 7 bases. The J segment lost 4 bases and the V segment lost 1 base, leaving 3 bases of the junction unmatched. The CDR3 is made up of 15 amino acids. Germline CDR1 KGHDR, CDR2 SFDVKD. CDR3: CATSDFGREYNEQFF. The DNA of the CDR3 is TGTGCCACCAGTGATTTTGGGAGGGAGTACAATGAGCAGTTCTTC.

This clonotype has a handful of counts. V is TRBV12-3 or TRBV12-4 and J is TRBJ1-1, with D possibly matching TRBD1 (5 bases). This CDR3 comprises 15 residues. V lost 7 bases, J lost 1 base, and 16 bases lay in between. CDR3 in DNA: TGTGCCAGCATCGACCGGGGCCGAGGGAACACTGAAGCTTTCTTT. Its protein product is CASIDRGRGNTEAFF.

This chain joins TRBV2 and TRBJ2-1; 8 nucleotides line up with TRBD2. The germline gives CDR1 SNHLY, CDR2 FYNNEI. V dropped 6 bases and J dropped 3; count of bases not matched to a gene: 4. This CDR3 is 14 amino acids long. In DNA form, the CDR3 reads TGTGCCAGCAGCATAGCGGGGAACTACAATGAGCAGTTCTTC. Translated, it gives CASSIAGNYNEQFF. Together with reference TRBV2 and TRBJ2-1, the CDR3 gives the full variable domain: EPEVTQTPSHQVTQMGQEVILRCVPISNHLYFYWYRQILGQKVEFLVSFYNNEISEKSEIFDDQFSVERPDGSNFTLKIRSTKLEDSAMYFCASSIAGNYNEQFFGPGTRLTVL.

This clonotype was seen ten or more times. The chain employs TRBV29-1 and TRBJ2-3, with D possibly TRBD1 on 7 matching bases. V gave up 4 bases and J gave up 6 bases, with 20 bases separating them. The CDR3 contains 15 residues. Per germline, CDR1 SQVTM and CDR2 ANQGSEA. The CDR3, as DNA: TGCAGCGTTGTCGGGGGACAGCGCGAGTTCGATACGCAGTATTTT. Its protein is CSVVGGQREFDTQYF.

This sequence joins TRBV6-5 and TRBJ1-1; D unclear. Trimming stripped 1 base from V and 11 bases from J, with 11 bases between. The germline CDR1 and CDR2 sequences are MNHEY and SVGAGI. The CDR3 is 12 amino acids. The CDR3, as DNA: TGTGCCAGCAGTTACTTGGGAGAGGTGGCTTTCTTT. Translation: CASSYLGEVAFF.

This chain links TRBV12-3 or TRBV12-4 with TRBJ2-1; weak D call: TRBD2 (7 bases). This CDR3 contains 15 residues. V was trimmed by 5 bases and J by 7 bases, leaving 18 bases between them. CDR3 in amino acids: CASSPRGANDNEQFF. CDR3 DNA: TGTGCCAGCAGTCCCCGGGGGGCTAACGATAATGAGCAGTTCTTC.

This clonotype was observed at least ten times. The chain carries TRBV5-1 and TRBJ2-2; a possible D gene is TRBD1 (6 bases). The CDR3 runs 16 residues. V lost 3 bases to trimming and J lost 7 bases, with 19 bases between them. In germline, CDR1 is SGHRS, CDR2 YFSETQ. The CDR3 DNA follows: TGCGCCAGCAGCTCCAAACGACAGGACTCGGGCGGGGAGCTGTTTTTT. The encoded protein is CASSSKRQDSGGELFF.

This clonotype came up a few times. The rearrangement joins TRBV20-1 to TRBJ2-1; no definite D call. The germline CDR1 and CDR2 sequences are DFQATT and SNEGSKA (reference sequence). V was cut by 6 bases and J by 0 bases, with 9 bases left in between. This CDR3 comprises 13 residues. The CDR3, as DNA: TGCAGTGCAGGGCTAAGCTCCTACAATGAGCAGTTCTTC. Its protein product is CSAGLSSYNEQFF.

This clonotype has just a few counts. V is TRBV19 and J is TRBJ2-1, with D maybe TRBD2 (5 bases). The CDR3 consists of 22 residues. Germline V gives CDR1 LNHDA, CDR2 SQIVND (reference sequence). The V gene lost 3 bases and the J gene lost 2 bases, with 32 bases spanning the gap. The CDR3 sequence is CASSIAVGEPLQVRPTYNEQFF. CDR3 DNA: TGTGCCAGTAGTATTGCTGTTGGGGAGCCTCTACAAGTTCGACCCACCTACAATGAGCAGTTCTTC. The entire variable domain, with the rest obtained from reference TRBV19 and TRBJ2-1, is as follows: DGGITQSPKYLFRKEGQNVTLSCEQNLNHDAMYWYRQDPGQGLRLIYYSQIVNDFQKGDIAEGYSVSREKKESFPLTVTSAQKNPTAFYLCASSIAVGEPLQVRPTYNEQFFGPGTRLTVL.

Only a few counts were recorded for this clonotype. The genes are TRBV7-8 and TRBJ2-2; 15 nucleotides agree with TRBD2. CDR1 SGHVS and CDR2 FQNEAQ come from the germline V gene. The junction had 4 bases not matched to a gene; V was cut back by 5 bases and J by 6 bases. The length of the CDR3 is 16 residues. The CDR3, as DNA: TGTGCCAGCAGCCGGACTAGCGGGAGGGCCTCCGGGGAGCTGTTTTTT. Encoded protein: CASSRTSGRASGELFF.

This clonotype was seen ten or more times. The rearrangement uses TRBV7-9 and TRBJ2-3; D perhaps matches TRBD1 (5 bases). V was shortened by 5 bases and J by 0 bases, with 9 bases between the two germline ends. Germline assignment: CDR1 SEHNR and CDR2 FQNEAQ (reference sequence). There are 14 residues in the CDR3. The CDR3 bases are TGTGCCAGCAGCATGGACATTAGCACAGATACGCAGTATTTT. Translation gives CASSMDISTDTQYF.

There are many counts of this clonotype. V usage is TRBV4-2 and J usage is TRBJ2-1, with TRBD2 identical over 8 bases. The V gene's germline CDR1 is LGHNA and CDR2 YNFKEQ. Unmatched junction bases numbered 8, after V lost 1 base and J lost 0 bases. The length of the CDR3 is 18 residues. In DNA form, the CDR3 reads TGTGCCAGCAGCCAAGCGGCTAGCGGGTGGAGCTCCTACAATGAGCAGTTCTTC. This sequence encodes CASSQAASGWSSYNEQFF.

This clonotype was detected only a few times. V usage is TRBV20-1 and J usage is TRBJ1-1; D possibly corresponds to TRBD1 (5 bases). Germline CDR1 DFQATT, CDR2 SNEGSKA (reference sequence). This CDR3 is 12 amino acids long. Trimming took off 5 bases at V and 5 bases at J, with 12 bases between the two ends. The DNA of the CDR3 is TGCAGTGCTTTTCAGGGATTGACTGAAGCTTTCTTT. It is translated as CSAFQGLTEAFF.

The chain has TRBV9 and TRBJ2-1, with D possibly being TRBD2 (5 bases). Per germline, CDR1 SGDLS and CDR2 YYNGEE. Trimming cost V 3 bases and J 7 bases, with 11 bases left between them. The CDR3 covers 13 residues. CDR3 bases: TGTGCCAGCAGCGGTCTCCCGGGGAATGAGCAGTTCTTC. Its translation: CASSGLPGNEQFF. The full variable domain, with the rest looked up from reference TRBV9 and TRBJ2-1, is DSGVTQTPKHLITATGQRVTLRCSPRSGDLSVYWYQQSLDQGLQFLIQYYNGEERAKGNILERFSAQQFPDLHSELNLSSLELGDSALYFCASSGLPGNEQFFGPGTRLTVL.

This clonotype was counted a few times. This rearrangement joins TRBV20-1 to TRBJ1-4; 7 bases align to TRBD1. This CDR3 contains 13 residues. V gave up 6 bases and J gave up 8 bases; unmatched junction bases: 9. Germline-derived CDR1 and CDR2 are DFQATT and SNEGSKA (reference sequence). CDR3 DNA sequence: TGCAGTGCGAAGCGACAGGGTTTGGAAAAACTGTTTTTT. It translates to CSAKRQGLEKLFF.

The rearrangement links TRBV12-3 or TRBV12-4 to TRBJ2-2, with 9 positions matching TRBD2. Trimming cost V 7 bases and J 5 bases; bases outside gene matches: 11. The CDR3 runs to 16 residues. This CDR3 is CASTANSGSGTGELFF. The CDR3 DNA reads as TGTGCCAGCACCGCCAATAGCGGGAGTGGTACCGGGGAGCTGTTTTTT.